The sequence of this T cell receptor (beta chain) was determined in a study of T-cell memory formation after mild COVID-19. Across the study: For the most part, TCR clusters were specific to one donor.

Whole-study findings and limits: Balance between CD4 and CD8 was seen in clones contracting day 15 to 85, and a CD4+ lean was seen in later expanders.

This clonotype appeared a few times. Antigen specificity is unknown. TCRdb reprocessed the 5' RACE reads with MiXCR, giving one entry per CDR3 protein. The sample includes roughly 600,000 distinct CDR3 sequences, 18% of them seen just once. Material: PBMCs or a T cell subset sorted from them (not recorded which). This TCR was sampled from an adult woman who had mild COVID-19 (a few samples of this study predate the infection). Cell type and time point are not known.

CDR3 residues: CASSVVGLAYRQGTDTQYF. CDR3 nucleotides: TGTGCCAGCAGCGTAGTAGGTCTAGCATACCGACAGGGCACAGATACGCAGTATTTT. The chain joins TRBV9 to TRBJ2-3, with a tentative D call TRBD1 (6 bases). The CDR3 spans 19 residues. Germline CDR1 is SGDLS and CDR2 is YYNGEE. With 0 bases removed from V and 1 base from J, the gap between germline ends came to 21 bases.